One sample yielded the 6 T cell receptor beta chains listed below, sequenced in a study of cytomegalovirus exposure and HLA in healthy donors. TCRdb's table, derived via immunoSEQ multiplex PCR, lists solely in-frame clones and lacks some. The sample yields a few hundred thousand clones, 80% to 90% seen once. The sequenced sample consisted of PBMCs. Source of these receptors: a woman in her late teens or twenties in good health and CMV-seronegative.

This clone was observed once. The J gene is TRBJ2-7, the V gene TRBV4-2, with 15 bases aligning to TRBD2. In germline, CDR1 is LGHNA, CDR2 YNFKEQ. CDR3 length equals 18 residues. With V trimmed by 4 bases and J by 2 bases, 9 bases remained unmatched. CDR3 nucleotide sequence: TGTGCCAGCAGCCCCTCCCTGGGACTAGCGGGGGGCGCCTACGAGCAGTACTTC. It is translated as CASSPSLGLAGGAYEQYF.

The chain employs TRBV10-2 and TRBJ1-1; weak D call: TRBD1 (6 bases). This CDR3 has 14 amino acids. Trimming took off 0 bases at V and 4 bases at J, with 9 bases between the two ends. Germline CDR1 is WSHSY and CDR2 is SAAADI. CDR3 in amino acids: CASSESRGGTEAFF. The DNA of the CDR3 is TGCGCCAGCAGTGAGTCGAGAGGGGGCACTGAAGCTTTCTTT.

CDR3 in DNA: TGTGCCAGCAGCTTGGCACAGGCCTACGAGCAGTACTTC. It encodes CASSLAQAYEQYF. The chain combines TRBV5-8 with TRBJ2-7, with a tentative D call TRBD1 (5 bases). There are 13 residues in the CDR3. CDR1 is SGHTS, CDR2 YDEGEE, per germline. The germline V and J ends were trimmed by 0 bases and 2 bases, with 6 bases remaining between them.

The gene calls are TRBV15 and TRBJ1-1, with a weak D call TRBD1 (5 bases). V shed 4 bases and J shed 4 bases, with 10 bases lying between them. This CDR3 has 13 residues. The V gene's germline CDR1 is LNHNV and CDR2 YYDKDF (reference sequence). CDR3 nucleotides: TGTGCCACCAGCATGAGACAGAGCACTGAAGCTTTCTTT. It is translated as CATSMRQSTEAFF.

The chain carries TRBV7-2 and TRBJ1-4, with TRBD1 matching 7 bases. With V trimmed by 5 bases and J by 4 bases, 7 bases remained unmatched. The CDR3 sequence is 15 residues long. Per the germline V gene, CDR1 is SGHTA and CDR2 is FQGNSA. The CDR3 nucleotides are TGTGCCAGCAGCCAAAACAGGGGCTATAATGAAAAACTGTTTTTT. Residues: CASSQNRGYNEKLFF.

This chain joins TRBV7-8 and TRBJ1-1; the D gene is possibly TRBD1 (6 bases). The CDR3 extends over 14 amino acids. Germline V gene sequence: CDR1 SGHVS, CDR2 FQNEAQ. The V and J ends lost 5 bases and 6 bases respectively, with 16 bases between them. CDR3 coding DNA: TGTGCCAGCAGCCGAAAGGCAGGGGCGGCTGAAGCTTTCTTT. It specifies CASSRKAGAAEAFF. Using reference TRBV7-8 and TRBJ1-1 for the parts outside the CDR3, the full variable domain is GAGVSQSPRYKVAKRGQDVALRCDPISGHVSLFWYQQALGQGPEFLTYFQNEAQLDKSGLPSDRFFAERPEGSVSTLKIQRTQQEDSAVYLCASSRKAGAAEAFFGQGTRLTVV.